The clone carrying this TCR beta chain was counted many times. Researchers amplified the TCR beta CDR3 regions from RNA transcripts. The HTBI set primed first-round TCR CDR3 RT-PCR. TCRdb recomputed calls from the multiplex PCR reads with MiXCR, one row per CDR3 protein. The sample contains over 700,000 distinct CDR3 sequences, roughly a sixth of which appear only once. These data are taken from a study of T cells in Graves' hyperthyroidism and ophthalmopathy. The clonotype comes from a woman between 50 and 59 years old with Graves' hyperthyroidism that later progressed to Graves' ophthalmopathy. The sequenced material came from blood.

CDR3 residues: CASSESPNSYEQYF. CDR3 bases: TGTGCCAGCAGTGAATCTCCTAACTCCTACGAGCAGTACTTC. The genes are TRBV2 and TRBJ2-7, with D uncertain. The CDR3 length is 14 residues. Germline V gives CDR1 SNHLY, CDR2 FYNNEI. V was trimmed by 2 bases and J by 0 bases, leaving 8 bases between them.